Described below is a single T cell receptor (beta chain) sequence and its context. The V gene end was trimmed by 3 bases and the J gene end by 4 bases; junction bases not matched to a gene: 8. The CDR3 is made up of 17 amino acids. The germline V gene encodes CDR1 SGHRS and CDR2 YFSETQ. The record originates from a study of cytomegalovirus exposure and HLA in healthy donors. About the research overall: Findings of an earlier analysis included about 100 million unique TCR beta sequences from roughly 190 million T cells.

PCR involved 60 Vbeta and 13 Jbeta primers. The method was immunoSEQ multiplex PCR; TCRdb's version includes in-frame clones alone and lacks a portion of them. Among about 190,000 clones listed, 75% to 90% were seen once. The chain joins TRBV5-1 to TRBJ2-1; 12 bases fit TRBD2. The sequenced sample was PBMCs. The clonotype was recovered from a woman in her twenties or thirties in good health and CMV-seronegative. This CDR3 reads CASSSGGLAGVYNEQFF. In nucleotides, the CDR3 is TGCGCCAGCAGCTCGGGGGGACTAGCGGGCGTTTACAATGAGCAGTTCTTC.